This T cell receptor beta chain was sequenced in a study of T cell repertoires in cytomegalovirus infection (dated by TCRdb to the late 2010s). At the level of the whole study: Alongside well-studied HLA-B-restricted epitopes, the peptide stimulations were aimed at recently identified HLA-C-restricted CMV epitopes, whose presentation resists viral immunomodulation. Donor HLA type was relevant to the analysis, because carriage of CMV infection together with the matching HLA type was indicated by public TCR beta signatures. What the work shows at the level of the full study, not this receptor alone: The ex vivo response was dominated by HLA-C-restricted CMV-specific TCR beta clonotypes, and the single most frequent clonotype in two of eight donors was supplied by these HLA-C-restricted clonotypes. Cumulative frequency of public TCR beta family members discriminated carriers of CMV infection plus the relevant HLA type in this cohort and an independent 352-donor cohort.

The V end loses 5 bases and the J end loses 1 base, and a stretch of 5 bases separates them. Per the germline V gene (reference sequence), SEHNR is the CDR1 and FQNEAQ is the CDR2. Spanning cysteine to phenylalanine, the CDR3 consists of 13 amino acids. Just the 39-base CDR3 DNA is kept, in frame starting at base 1. Sample treatment or condition, as interpreted from the label and publication: in vitro stimulation with specific CMV peptide epitopes to enrich CMV-specific T cells. The listed sequencing device is Illumina HiSeq 1500. TCRdb reprocessing: public reads trimmed at Q25 with fastp, clones called with MiXCR, in-frame beta chains kept. Records with the same CDR3 protein are collapsed into one entry carrying the most frequent genes and DNA. For this sample there are around 120,000 distinct CDR3 sequences; 35% to 50% appear just once. Of the sample, just under 75% is held by the ten largest clones.

This clonotype was observed at least ten times. This clone's antigen is unknown. No qualities accompany the bases; no much larger clone lies one base away. The receptor chain draws on TRBV7-9 and TRBJ2-2; the D gene remains uncertain. This clonotype originated in a human donor in good health (CMV status not recorded). Some clones in this sample may be carry-over from other donors' samples. Sequenced material: CD8+ T cells from cultured PBMCs, taken from culture after CMV antigen stimulation. The CDR3 protein sequence reads: CASSPENTGELFF. In nucleotide form, the sequence is TGTGCCAGCAGCCCCGAGAACACCGGGGAGCTGTTTTTT. The reference TRBV7-9 and TRBJ2-2 proteins fill in what lies around the CDR3, so the full variable domain reads DTGVSQNPRHKITKRGQNVTFRCDPISEHNRLYWYRQTLGQGPEFLTYFQNEAQLEKSRLLSDRFSAERPKGSFSTLEIQRTEQGDSAMYLCASSPENTGELFFGEGSRLTVL.